The clone carrying this T cell receptor (beta chain) was counted only a few times. The data were obtained in a study of T-cell reconstitution after alpha-beta-depleted transplantation in children. During its preparation, the TCRbeta library received unique molecular identifiers. Each CDR3 protein gets one entry after TCRdb re-called the PCR reads with MiXCR. The table records hundreds of thousands of distinct CDR3 sequences, approximately 20% of them present only once. The germline CDR1 and CDR2 sequences are ENHRY and SYGVKD. This CDR3 spans 15 amino acids. Deletions cut 2 bases from V and 4 bases from J, with 14 bases between.

The TCR sequence derives from a human donor who donated a stem cell graft to a child with acute lymphoblastic leukemia. The sample was PBMCs from the stem cell graft donor, taken from the stem cell graft. The chain joins TRBV10-3 to TRBJ1-2, with D uncertain. The chain's CDR3 is CAISESPGFVYGYTF. The DNA for the CDR3 is TGTGCCATCAGTGAGAGCCCGGGGTTTGTCTATGGCTACACCTTC.